Following are 16 T cell receptor beta chains from one sample sequenced in a study of blood T cell repertoires in COVID-19. Repertoires were generated with immunoSEQ multiplex PCR, while TCRdb's copy carries only in-frame clones and drops some. The sample has about 190,000 clones; 65% to 85% are singletons. The sample consisted of PBMCs or T cells enriched from blood (not recorded which). The origin of the receptors is a young woman who had recovered from COVID-19.

This clone was seen only a few times. V is TRBV9 and J is TRBJ2-2; D is perhaps TRBD2 (6 bases). This CDR3 region has 13 residues. Germline CDR1 and CDR2: SGDLS and YYNGEE. Between the trimmed V and J ends, which lost 4 bases and 5 bases, there was a span of 9 bases. The CDR3 reads CASSTEGTGELFF. The CDR3, as DNA: TGTGCCAGCAGCACGGAGGGTACCGGGGAGCTGTTTTTT.

This sequence joins TRBV5-5 and TRBJ2-2; 7 bases are shared with TRBD1. Germline V lookup: CDR1 SGHKS, CDR2 YYEKEE (reference sequence). After removal of 3 bases from V and 4 bases from J, the junction contained 3 bases not matched to a gene. This CDR3 is 14 amino acids long. The CDR3 DNA is TGTGCCAGCAGCTCTCCAGGGGGCACCGGGGAGCTGTTTTTT. This codes for CASSSPGGTGELFF.

The CDR3 sequence is CASSLRPSGGPRDYNEQFF. Here the CDR3 DNA reads TGCGCCAGCAGCTTGCGGCCTAGCGGGGGCCCCAGAGATTACAATGAGCAGTTCTTC. V is TRBV5-1 and J is TRBJ2-1, with TRBD2 matching over 10 bases. The CDR3 is made up of 19 amino acids. The germline V gene has CDR1 SGHRS and CDR2 YFSETQ. The V segment lost 1 base and the J segment 4 bases; nucleotides outside the gene matches: 14.

The rearrangement links TRBV2 to TRBJ2-2; D ambiguous. Germline CDR1 SNHLY, CDR2 FYNNEI. Trimming left V 4 bases short and J 5 bases short, with 14 bases between. The CDR3 is made up of 15 amino acids. CDR3 loop: CASSGRRVRTGELFF. The CDR3 coding sequence is TGTGCCAGCAGTGGTCGCCGGGTAAGAACCGGGGAGCTGTTTTTT.

The chain combines TRBV4-2 with TRBJ2-6; TRBD2 might be the D (5 bases). CDR1 LGHNA and CDR2 YNFKEQ come from the germline V gene. CDR3 length: 15 amino acids. With 0 bases removed from V and 4 bases from J, the gap between germline ends came to 7 bases. The CDR3, as DNA: TGTGCCAGCAGCCAAGAGGGGAGCGGGGCCAACGTCCTGACTTTC. Its protein is CASSQEGSGANVLTF.

This clone has a single count. The rearrangement uses TRBV7-6 and TRBJ2-7, with 8 bases identical to TRBD2. The germline V gene encodes CDR1 SGHVS and CDR2 FNYEAQ. V gave up 6 bases and J gave up 0 bases; unmatched junction bases: 13. CDR3 length: 17 residues. The CDR3 coding sequence is TGTGCCAGCAGGCCCGGGGGGGGACTACCGAGCTCCTACGAGCAGTACTTC. Protein product: CASRPGGGLPSSYEQYF.

The V gene is TRBV10-3, the J gene TRBJ2-1; the D gene is possibly TRBD2 (6 bases). CDR3 length: 17 amino acids. The ends were cut back, 2 bases at V and 4 bases at J, with 18 bases in the middle. From germline, CDR1 is ENHRY and CDR2 SYGVKD. The CDR3 nucleotides are TGTGCCATCAGTGAGGATTTGACGGGGGATTTGTACAATGAGCAGTTCTTC. This translates into CAISEDLTGDLYNEQFF.

The chain couples TRBV2 to TRBJ2-2, with 8 bases fitting TRBD1. The CDR3 totals 14 residues. V was clipped by 10 bases and J by 0 bases; unmatched bases: 4. Germline CDR1 reads SNHLY; CDR2 reads FYNNEI. The CDR3 region has the DNA TGTGCCAATGGACAGGGCGCGAACACCGGGGAGCTGTTTTTT. Its translation: CANGQGANTGELFF.

Only a few counts were recorded for this clone. The genes are TRBV25-1 and TRBJ2-5; TRBD1 agrees at 7 bases. The CDR3 runs 14 residues. CDR1 is MGHDK, CDR2 SYGVNS, per germline. Trimming cost V 6 bases and J 2 bases; bases outside gene matches: 6. The CDR3 loop reads CASRGTGDQETQYF. In DNA form, the CDR3 reads TGTGCCAGCAGGGGTACAGGGGATCAAGAGACCCAGTACTTC.

J is TRBJ2-5 and V is TRBV3-1 (or the pseudogene TRBV3-2), with a possible D match to TRBD1 (6 bases). The CDR3 consists of 14 residues. CDR1 LGHDT and CDR2 YNNKEL come from the germline V gene (reference sequence). The germline V and J ends were trimmed by 4 bases and 0 bases, with 9 bases remaining between them. CDR3: CASSRRDNQETQYF. Written as DNA, the CDR3 is TGTGCCAGCAGCCGAAGGGACAACCAAGAGACCCAGTACTTC.

The rearrangement joins TRBV5-4 to TRBJ2-1, with 7 bases fitting TRBD2. The germline gives CDR1 SGHNT, CDR2 YYREEE (reference sequence). Germline trimming cut 0 bases from V and 3 bases from J; bases unmatched to any gene: 3. The CDR3 length is 15 residues. CDR3 sequence (DNA): TGTGCCAGCAGCTTGGTGGGGGGGAACTACAATGAGCAGTTCTTC. Amino acid sequence: CASSLVGGNYNEQFF.

The rearrangement links TRBV30 to TRBJ1-2; D perhaps matches TRBD1 (5 bases). V lost 5 bases and J 4 bases, leaving 14 bases between the germline ends. This CDR3 spans 13 amino acids. Germline CDR1 reads GTSNPN; CDR2 reads SVGIG (reference sequence). CDR3 residues: CAWDTGKSYGYTF. The CDR3 bases are TGTGCCTGGGATACAGGAAAGTCCTATGGCTACACCTTC. Filled out from reference TRBV30 and TRBJ1-2, the complete variable domain reads SQTIHQWPATLVQPVGSPLSLECTVEGTSNPNLYWYRQAAGRGLQLLFYSVGIGQISSEVPQNLSASRPQDRQFILSSKKLLLSDSGFYLCAWDTGKSYGYTFGSGTRLTVV.

The V call is TRBV7-2, the J call TRBJ1-1; 7 bases are shared with TRBD1. After removal of 2 bases from V and 3 bases from J, the junction contained 6 bases not matched to a gene. The germline CDR1 and CDR2 sequences are SGHTA and FQGNSA. CDR3 size: 15 residues. CDR3 sequence reads: CASSLYRGQDTEAFF. The CDR3 DNA sequence: TGTGCCAGCAGCTTATATAGGGGGCAGGACACTGAAGCTTTCTTT.

The CDR3 sequence is CASSPAGGNTEAFF. The CDR3 nucleotides are TGTGCCAGCTCACCGGCGGGGGGGAACACTGAAGCTTTCTTT. The chain has TRBV18 and TRBJ1-1, with a tentative D call TRBD1 (5 bases). CDR3 length: 14 amino acids. V shed 3 bases and J shed 1 base, with 9 bases lying between them. From germline, CDR1 is KGHSH and CDR2 LQKENI. Looking up the rest from reference TRBV18 and TRBJ1-1 gives the full variable domain: NAGVMQNPRHLVRRRGQEARLRCSPMKGHSHVYWYRQLPEEGLKFMVYLQKENIIDESGMPKERFSAEFPKEGPSILRIQQVVRGDSAAYFCASSPAGGNTEAFFGQGTRLTVV.

CDR3 amino acids: CASSPHRDRQNQPQHF. The CDR3 bases are TGTGCCAGTAGTCCCCATCGGGACAGACAAAATCAGCCCCAGCATTTT. The chain carries TRBV19 and TRBJ1-5, with 7 bases lining up with TRBD1. Trimming at V came to 5 bases and at J to 4 bases, leaving 11 bases not matched to a gene. The CDR3 is 16 residues long. CDR1 and CDR2 from the germline V gene are LNHDA and SQIVND (reference sequence).

The chain links TRBV5-1 to TRBJ1-1; a weak D match, TRBD1 (6 bases). Trimming left V 4 bases short and J 1 base short, with 23 bases between. Germline values: CDR1 SGHRS, CDR2 YFSETQ. CDR3 length: 18 residues. CDR3 bases: TGCGCCAGCAGCCCGGTTCCAATATCAGGGGCTTCGAACACTGAAGCTTTCTTT. This gives the protein CASSPVPISGASNTEAFF. Using reference TRBV5-1 and TRBJ1-1 for the parts outside the CDR3, the full variable domain is KAGVTQTPRYLIKTRGQQVTLSCSPISGHRSVSWYQQTPGQGLQFLFEYFSETQRNKGNFPGRFSGRQFSNSRSEMNVSTLELGDSALYLCASSPVPISGASNTEAFFGQGTRLTVV.